A selection of T cell receptor beta chains follows, all from one sample in a study of control samples from healthy donors and cancer patients. Data came from immunoSEQ multiplex PCR; TCRdb stores just in-frame clones and leaves some out. The sample contains 75,000 to 95,000 clones, roughly 93% of which appear only once. The sequenced sample consisted of blood. The receptor source for this set is a woman in her 30s in good health. The CDR3 runs from the conserved cysteine through the conserved F or W. Fields, in order: V gene, J gene, D gene, CDR3 protein, CDR3 DNA. The D gene is left open where the match is weak.

v_gene: TRBV5-1
j_gene: TRBJ2-5
d_gene: -
CDR3aa: CASSRNRGPPVETQYF
CDR3nt: TGCGCCAGCAGCCGGAACCGGGGGCCCCCCGTGGAGACCCAGTACTTC

v_gene: TRBV4-2
j_gene: TRBJ1-2
d_gene: -
CDR3aa: CASSQGRAGKNYGYTF
CDR3nt: TGTGCCAGCAGCCAAGGGCGGGCAGGGAAAAACTATGGCTACACCTTC

v_gene: TRBV12-5
j_gene: TRBJ2-2
d_gene: TRBD2
CDR3aa: CASGLVLAGGPLSTGELFF
CDR3nt: TGTGCTAGTGGTTTGGTACTAGCGGGAGGGCCTTTGAGCACCGGGGAGCTGTTTTTT

v_gene: TRBV9
j_gene: TRBJ2-3
d_gene: -
CDR3aa: CASSVGKRTMSTDTQYF
CDR3nt: TGTGCCAGCAGCGTAGGTAAGCGGACTATGAGCACAGATACGCAGTATTTT

v_gene: TRBV12-3/TRBV12-4
j_gene: TRBJ1-1
d_gene: -
CDR3aa: CASSWDPNTEAFF
CDR3nt: TGTGCCAGCAGTTGGGACCCGAACACTGAAGCTTTCTTT

v_gene: TRBV18
j_gene: TRBJ2-2
d_gene: -
CDR3aa: CASSLPGINTGELFF
CDR3nt: TGTGCCAGCTCACTTCCCGGGATTAACACCGGGGAGCTGTTTTTT

v_gene: TRBV6-2/TRBV6-3
j_gene: TRBJ1-5
d_gene: -
CDR3aa: CASSRTDSNQPQHF
CDR3nt: TGTGCCAGCAGTCGGACAGATAGCAATCAGCCCCAGCATTTT

v_gene: TRBV9
j_gene: TRBJ1-2
d_gene: -
CDR3aa: CASSVGQNYGYTF
CDR3nt: TGTGCCAGCAGCGTTGGACAGAACTATGGCTACACCTTC

v_gene: TRBV6-1
j_gene: TRBJ1-2
d_gene: TRBD1
CDR3aa: CASSQGGPGVSYGYTF
CDR3nt: TGTGCCAGCAGTCAAGGGGGCCCAGGGGTTTCTTATGGCTACACCTTC

v_gene: TRBV5-1
j_gene: TRBJ1-1
d_gene: TRBD1
CDR3aa: CASSLGTGVANTEAFF
CDR3nt: TGCGCCAGCAGCTTGGGGACAGGAGTTGCGAACACTGAAGCTTTCTTT

v_gene: TRBV27
j_gene: TRBJ2-6
d_gene: -
CDR3aa: CASSFHPSLSGANVLTF
CDR3nt: TGTGCCAGCAGTTTCCACCCTTCTCTTTCTGGGGCCAACGTCCTGACTTTC

v_gene: TRBV30
j_gene: TRBJ2-2
d_gene: -
CDR3aa: CAWSVLGYTGELFF
CDR3nt: TGTGCCTGGAGTGTACTAGGCTACACCGGGGAGCTGTTTTTT

v_gene: TRBV27
j_gene: TRBJ1-4
d_gene: TRBD1
CDR3aa: CASSLRQGKGEKLFF
CDR3nt: TGTGCCAGCAGTTTACGACAGGGCAAAGGCGAAAAACTGTTTTTT

v_gene: TRBV29-1
j_gene: TRBJ1-2
d_gene: -
CDR3aa: CSDRSPRLDYGYTF
CDR3nt: TGCAGCGATCGCTCCCCTAGATTGGACTATGGCTACACCTTC

v_gene: TRBV19
j_gene: TRBJ1-1
d_gene: -
CDR3aa: CASRGIGGNTEAFF
CDR3nt: TGTGCCAGTAGGGGGATCGGAGGGAACACTGAAGCTTTCTTT

v_gene: TRBV11-3
j_gene: TRBJ1-1
d_gene: -
CDR3aa: CASSPISRQGRVAFF
CDR3nt: TGTGCCAGCAGCCCAATTTCCCGGCAGGGAAGGGTAGCTTTCTTT

v_gene: TRBV19
j_gene: TRBJ2-7
d_gene: TRBD1
CDR3aa: CASGETGAYEQYF
CDR3nt: TGTGCCAGTGGAGAGACAGGGGCCTACGAGCAGTACTTC

v_gene: TRBV7-9
j_gene: TRBJ2-1
d_gene: -
CDR3aa: CASNTRGDNEQFF
CDR3nt: TGTGCCAGCAACACAAGGGGCGATAATGAGCAGTTCTTC

v_gene: TRBV12-3/TRBV12-4
j_gene: TRBJ1-4
d_gene: -
CDR3aa: CASSRTEKLFF
CDR3nt: TGTGCCAGCAGTCGAACCGAAAAACTGTTTTTT

v_gene: TRBV27
j_gene: TRBJ2-7
d_gene: TRBD2
CDR3aa: CASTPGGLASYEQYF
CDR3nt: TGTGCCAGCACCCCGGGGGGTTTAGCTTCCTACGAGCAGTACTTC

v_gene: TRBV10-1
j_gene: TRBJ2-3
d_gene: TRBD2
CDR3aa: CASSGGLAGEGTQYF
CDR3nt: TGCGCCAGCAGTGGGGGACTAGCGGGAGAGGGTACGCAGTATTTT

v_gene: TRBV27
j_gene: TRBJ2-3
d_gene: -
CDR3aa: CASRGVRGPPDTQYF
CDR3nt: TGTGCCAGCAGGGGAGTGAGGGGCCCCCCAGATACGCAGTATTTT

v_gene: TRBV3-1/TRBV3-2
j_gene: TRBJ1-1
d_gene: -
CDR3aa: CASSQGIQGRLVNTEAFF
CDR3nt: TGTGCCAGCAGCCAAGGGATCCAGGGAAGGCTAGTGAACACTGAAGCTTTCTTT

v_gene: TRBV5-6
j_gene: TRBJ1-3
d_gene: TRBD1
CDR3aa: CASSSLDRGGGNTIYF
CDR3nt: TGTGCCAGCAGCTCCCTTGACAGGGGGGGTGGAAACACCATATATTTT

v_gene: TRBV12-3/TRBV12-4
j_gene: TRBJ1-6
d_gene: -
CDR3aa: CASHTGINSPLHF
CDR3nt: TGTGCCAGCCACACAGGGATTAATTCACCCCTCCACTTT

v_gene: TRBV25-1
j_gene: TRBJ1-1
d_gene: TRBD1
CDR3aa: CASSETTGSTEAFF
CDR3nt: TGTGCCAGCAGTGAAACGACAGGGAGCACTGAAGCTTTCTTT

v_gene: TRBV12-3/TRBV12-4
j_gene: TRBJ1-1
d_gene: -
CDR3aa: CASSARGNTEAFF
CDR3nt: TGTGCCAGCAGTGCCCGGGGGAACACTGAAGCTTTCTTT

v_gene: TRBV6-6
j_gene: TRBJ2-7
d_gene: TRBD2
CDR3aa: CASSSGTSFGEQYF
CDR3nt: TGTGCCAGCAGTTCAGGGACTAGTTTCGGCGAGCAGTACTTC

v_gene: TRBV7-9
j_gene: TRBJ1-6
d_gene: TRBD1
CDR3aa: CASSFTGVYNSPLHF
CDR3nt: TGTGCCAGCAGCTTCACAGGGGTGTATAATTCACCCCTCCACTTT

v_gene: TRBV6-5
j_gene: TRBJ1-1
d_gene: -
CDR3aa: CASSLSGASTEAFF
CDR3nt: TGTGCCAGCAGTTTATCCGGAGCATCCACTGAAGCTTTCTTT

v_gene: TRBV7-9
j_gene: TRBJ2-2
d_gene: TRBD2
CDR3aa: CASSSRLAGVVTAGELFF
CDR3nt: TGTGCCAGCAGCTCCCGACTAGCGGGAGTGGTAACAGCCGGGGAGCTGTTTTTT

v_gene: TRBV5-8
j_gene: TRBJ2-7
d_gene: -
CDR3aa: CASSRRDSRHSYEQYF
CDR3nt: TGTGCCAGCAGCCGACGGGACTCCCGCCACTCCTACGAGCAGTACTTC

v_gene: TRBV28
j_gene: TRBJ1-2
d_gene: -
CDR3aa: CASSLPILMGGYTF
CDR3nt: TGTGCCAGCAGTTTACCGATACTGATGGGGGGCTACACCTTC

v_gene: TRBV9
j_gene: TRBJ2-7
d_gene: TRBD1
CDR3aa: CASSANRQGGEQYF
CDR3nt: TGTGCCAGCAGCGCCAACCGACAGGGTGGCGAGCAGTACTTC

v_gene: TRBV28
j_gene: TRBJ2-1
d_gene: -
CDR3aa: CASTSTVDEQFF
CDR3nt: TGTGCCAGCACCTCGACAGTGGATGAGCAGTTCTTC

v_gene: TRBV7-2
j_gene: TRBJ1-1
d_gene: -
CDR3aa: CASSLASGANFMNTEAFF
CDR3nt: TGTGCCAGCAGCTTAGCGTCAGGGGCGAATTTTATGAACACTGAAGCTTTCTTT

v_gene: TRBV28
j_gene: TRBJ2-7
d_gene: TRBD1
CDR3aa: CASSPQGLTVKQYF
CDR3nt: TGTGCCAGCAGCCCACAGGGGTTGACAGTTAAGCAGTACTTC

v_gene: TRBV7-9
j_gene: TRBJ1-1
d_gene: TRBD1
CDR3aa: CASSPGTGGVAEAFF
CDR3nt: TGTGCCAGCAGCCCCGGGACAGGGGGCGTCGCTGAAGCTTTCTTT

v_gene: TRBV5-5
j_gene: TRBJ1-6
d_gene: TRBD1
CDR3aa: CASSLAFPGQGDSPLHF
CDR3nt: TGTGCCAGCAGCTTGGCTTTTCCGGGACAGGGGGACTCACCCCTCCACTTT

v_gene: TRBV18
j_gene: TRBJ2-5
d_gene: -
CDR3aa: CASSPLQETQYF
CDR3nt: TGTGCCAGCTCACCTCTTCAAGAGACCCAGTACTTC

v_gene: TRBV19
j_gene: TRBJ1-6
d_gene: TRBD1
CDR3aa: CASTPPGGNSPLHF
CDR3nt: TGTGCCAGTACGCCCCCAGGGGGAAATTCACCCCTCCACTTT

v_gene: TRBV20-1
j_gene: TRBJ1-1
d_gene: TRBD1
CDR3aa: CSASPRQGAFF
CDR3nt: TGCAGTGCTAGTCCACGACAGGGAGCTTTCTTT

v_gene: TRBV24-1
j_gene: TRBJ2-1
d_gene: TRBD1
CDR3aa: CATSDFGQGSYNEQFF
CDR3nt: TGTGCCACCAGTGATTTCGGACAGGGCTCCTACAATGAGCAGTTCTTC

v_gene: TRBV5-1
j_gene: TRBJ2-5
d_gene: -
CDR3aa: CASSLNSGRETQYF
CDR3nt: TGCGCCAGCAGCTTGAACAGCGGAAGGGAGACCCAGTACTTC

v_gene: TRBV11-1
j_gene: TRBJ1-5
d_gene: -
CDR3aa: CASSSTAPEGQPQHF
CDR3nt: TGTGCCAGCAGCTCGACAGCCCCGGAGGGTCAGCCCCAGCATTTT

v_gene: TRBV6-5
j_gene: TRBJ1-3
d_gene: -
CDR3aa: CASSYSGQVGGNTIYF
CDR3nt: TGTGCCAGCAGTTACTCGGGTCAGGTCGGCGGAAACACCATATATTTT

v_gene: TRBV20-1
j_gene: TRBJ2-3
d_gene: -
CDR3aa: CSASEQVVTDTQYF
CDR3nt: TGCAGTGCTAGTGAGCAGGTAGTCACAGATACGCAGTATTTT

v_gene: TRBV5-4
j_gene: TRBJ1-1
d_gene: -
CDR3aa: CASSPEQGNTEAFF
CDR3nt: TGTGCCAGCAGCCCTGAGCAGGGTAACACTGAAGCTTTCTTT

v_gene: TRBV28
j_gene: TRBJ1-2
d_gene: -
CDR3aa: CASGQTSYGYTF
CDR3nt: TGTGCCAGCGGCCAGACGTCCTATGGCTACACCTTC

v_gene: TRBV5-6
j_gene: TRBJ1-1
d_gene: -
CDR3aa: CASSFDSVNTEAFF
CDR3nt: TGTGCCAGCAGCTTCGACAGCGTGAACACTGAAGCTTTCTTT